A selection of T cell receptor beta chains follows, all from one sample in a study of OX40 agonist ivuxolimab in advanced cancers. Profiled with immunoSEQ multiplex PCR; TCRdb holds only in-frame clones, not every one. The data hold about 99,000 clones, with about 91% observed a single time. The source material was CD4+ or CD8+ T cells sorted from blood, sampled in a trial of the OX40 agonist ivuxolimab. The source of these receptors is an adult with an advanced solid tumor such as melanoma, head and neck, liver or kidney cancer. CDR3s include the opening cysteine and the closing phenylalanine or tryptophan. The D gene is left open where the match is weak. Size values are once, few and many counts, or a class for expanded clones, and some rows have none.

TGTGCCAGTAAAAGGTGGGACACCGGGGAGCTGTTTTTT CASKRWDTGELFF TRBJ2-2 . TRBV19 .
TGTGCCAGCAGGAACAGGGGGTCTGGAAACACCATATATTTT CASRNRGSGNTIYF TRBJ1-3 TRBD1 TRBV5-4 .
TGTGCCAGCTCGCAGGGGACGGTACAAGAGACCCAGTACTTC CASSQGTVQETQYF TRBJ2-5 . TRBV18 .
TGCGCCAGCAGCCGCTTTCAGGCCAATGAGCAGTTCTTC CASSRFQANEQFF TRBJ2-1 . TRBV5-1 once
TGTGCCAGCAGTGAAGGGGGAGGACAACCCCAGCATTTT CASSEGGGQPQHF TRBJ1-5 . TRBV2 .
TGTGCCTGGGGGACATTCTCCTACGAGCAGTACTTC CAWGTFSYEQYF TRBJ2-7 . TRBV30 .
TGTGCCAGCAGGATCCCCCCCCTCGCCCCCCCTGGGAGCACGCACAATCACTATGGCTACACCTTC CASRIPPLAPPGSTHNHYGYTF TRBJ1-2 . TRBV14 .
TGCGCCAGCAGCTTGACCCAGACAGGCTACAATGAGCAGTTCTTC CASSLTQTGYNEQFF TRBJ2-1 . TRBV5-1 .
TGTGCCAGCTCACCGATACAGGGCGGTGGCTACACCTTC CASSPIQGGGYTF TRBJ1-2 . TRBV18 once
TGTGCCATCAGTCAACCTAGCGGGAGAGCAAGAAACGAGCAGTACTTC CAISQPSGRARNEQYF TRBJ2-7 TRBD2 TRBV10-3 .
TGTGCCAGCAGATCACCTACAGGGTCCTACGAGCAGTACTTC CASRSPTGSYEQYF TRBJ2-7 . TRBV6-5 .
TGTGCCAGCACAGCGGGAGGGCCGGTATTTGATACGCAGTATTTT CASTAGGPVFDTQYF TRBJ2-3 TRBD2 TRBV7-2 .
TGTGCCAGCAGCTTTAGGCTAGCTTCAGATACGCAGTATTTT CASSFRLASDTQYF TRBJ2-3 . TRBV7-2 once
TGTGCCAGCAGTTTATCGATGGGAGCGCGGTCACAGTTCTTC CASSLSMGARSQFF TRBJ2-1 . TRBV27 .
TGTGCCAGCAGAGCGGGGGGGGGTGACTATGGCTACACCTTC CASRAGGGDYGYTF TRBJ1-2 . TRBV6-5 .
TGCGCCAGCAGCTTGGGCGGGGACTACAATGAGCAGTTCTTC CASSLGGDYNEQFF TRBJ2-1 . TRBV5-1 .
TGTGCCAGCTCACCACTTGGGGGCGCGAACACCGGGGAGCTGTTTTTT CASSPLGGANTGELFF TRBJ2-2 . TRBV18 .
TGTGCCAGCAGCTTGGAGGCCGAGGGCTATGGCTACACCTTC CASSLEAEGYGYTF TRBJ1-2 . TRBV5-4 .
TGTGCCAGCAGCTTAGGGGTAGGGCCAGATACGCAGTATTTT CASSLGVGPDTQYF TRBJ2-3 . TRBV7-2 once
TGCGCCGCGGGCGGGCTCGGGTCCTACGAGCAGTACTTC CAAGGLGSYEQYF TRBJ2-7 . TRBV4-3 .
TGTGCCAGCAGCTTACATGGTATCAGGGAATACTCCTACGAGCAGTACTTC CASSLHGIREYSYEQYF TRBJ2-7 . TRBV7-2 .
TGTGCCACGGGGACTAGCGGCAATGAGCAGTTCTTC CATGTSGNEQFF TRBJ2-1 TRBD2 TRBV10-3 .
TGCGCCAGCAGCTTAGCGGGTACCACTGAAGCTTTCTTT CASSLAGTTEAFF TRBJ1-1 . TRBV5-1 .
TGCAGTGCAAACCGGGTTTACGAGCAGTACTTC CSANRVYEQYF TRBJ2-7 . TRBV20-1 .
TGTGCCAGCAGCCCGGGTGTGGTTCAAGAGACCCAGTACTTC CASSPGVVQETQYF TRBJ2-5 . TRBV7-2 .
TGTGCCAGCACCCCGAGGGGTCTAGGGACAGATACGCAGTATTTT CASTPRGLGTDTQYF TRBJ2-3 . TRBV6-5 once
TGTGCCAGCAGCCATGGGCCTAGCGGGGACATACACTACGAGCAGTACTTC CASSHGPSGDIHYEQYF TRBJ2-7 TRBD2 TRBV27 .
TGTGCCAGCAGTTTGAGGGGCAGGGGAAAACAAGAGACCCAGTACTTC CASSLRGRGKQETQYF TRBJ2-5 . TRBV28 .
TGTGCCAGCAGTGACTCTATCTCCTACGAGCAGTACTTC CASSDSISYEQYF TRBJ2-7 . TRBV2 .
TGTGCCAGCAGTAGAGACAGGCGAGGCACCGGGGAGCTGTTTTTT CASSRDRRGTGELFF TRBJ2-2 . TRBV2 .
TGTGCCAGTAGTCGACAGGGGAACTATGGCTACACCTTC CASSRQGNYGYTF TRBJ1-2 TRBD1 TRBV19 once
TGTGCCAGCACGCCCCGGGGACCGACCTGCCCTTTTCAGCCCCAGCATTTT CASTPRGPTCPFQPQHF TRBJ1-5 . TRBV11-3 .
TGTGCCAGCAGTTTAGGTTTGGTGACAGGGGCGCGGAATTCACCCCTCCACTTT CASSLGLVTGARNSPLHF TRBJ1-6 TRBD1 TRBV28 .
TGCGCCAGCAGCCAAGATGCCGGGACTAGAGGCGAGCAGTACTTC CASSQDAGTRGEQYF TRBJ2-7 TRBD2 TRBV4-3 few
TGTGCCATCAGGCCGGGACAGGGTTTCTATGGCTACACCTTC CAIRPGQGFYGYTF TRBJ1-2 TRBD1 TRBV10-3 .
TGTGCCAGCAAAGGGGACAGGGCAAGCAAAAACATTCAGTACTTC CASKGDRASKNIQYF TRBJ2-4 TRBD1 TRBV2 once
TGTGCCAGCATCCAGGCAGGTTACAGGAGGAACACTGAAGCTTTCTTT CASIQAGYRRNTEAFF TRBJ1-1 . TRBV5-8 .
TGTGCCAGCAGCTTAGGAAGCACAGATACGCAGTATTTT CASSLGSTDTQYF TRBJ2-3 . TRBV7-3 .
TGTGCCAGCAGCTTTGGGAGTAGCGGGAGTATCAAGCAGTTCTTC CASSFGSSGSIKQFF TRBJ2-1 TRBD2 TRBV11-3 .
TGTGCCAGCAGTGATGGTCTAGCGGGACTGATTAGCACAGATACGCAGTATTTT CASSDGLAGLISTDTQYF TRBJ2-3 TRBD2 TRBV6-1 .
TGTGCCAGTCAATCACGGGGAAGACAAGAGACCCAGTACTTC CASQSRGRQETQYF TRBJ2-5 . TRBV19 .
TGTGCCAGCAGCACCCTACCGGGACTAGCGGGAGAAGGGGCCGGGGAGCTGTTTTTT CASSTLPGLAGEGAGELFF TRBJ2-2 . TRBV21-1 .
TGTGCCAGCAGCCAAGATAGCGGAGGCGGGGACACCGGGGAGCTGTTTTTT CASSQDSGGGDTGELFF TRBJ2-2 . TRBV4-2 .
TGTGCCAGCAGTTTTAGCGGGAGCTCCTACAATGAGCAGTTCTTC CASSFSGSSYNEQFF TRBJ2-1 TRBD2 TRBV27 .
TGTGCCAGCAGCCGAACCTCAATACCGACTAATGAAAAACTGTTTTTT CASSRTSIPTNEKLFF TRBJ1-4 . TRBV14 .
TGTGCCAGCAGCTTGGCGGTGGCCCTCCCAGAGACCCAGTACTTC CASSLAVALPETQYF TRBJ2-5 . TRBV5-4 .
TGTGCCAGCAGGAGGACAGGAGCAAACACTGAAGCTTTCTTT CASRRTGANTEAFF TRBJ1-1 TRBD1 TRBV6-1 .
TGTGCCAGCAGCCAAGGACTAGCTACAGATACGCAGTATTTT CASSQGLATDTQYF TRBJ2-3 TRBD2 TRBV7-3 .
TGTGCCAGCAGTTATGACACCGGGGAGCTGTTTTTT CASSYDTGELFF TRBJ2-2 . TRBV6-5 .
TGCGCCAGCCAGGACAGCTACACCGGGGAGCTGTTTTTT CASQDSYTGELFF TRBJ2-2 . TRBV5-1 few